The rows below give T cell receptor beta chains drawn from one sample of a study of PD-1 blockade in classical Hodgkin lymphoma. Sequencing was performed with immunoSEQ multiplex PCR; in TCRdb, only in-frame clones are kept and a portion is missing. The table includes more than 30,000 clones, 77% detected once. This sample comprised peripheral blood mononuclear cells (PBMCs), obtained before the fourth cycle of nivolumab. The source is a human donor with classical Hodgkin lymphoma. CDR3s include the opening cysteine and the closing phenylalanine or tryptophan. Each record gives: clone size, D gene, V gene, J gene, CDR3 DNA, CDR3 protein. D genes are given only for firm matches. Expanded clones get a size class; other rows say once, few or many, or leave the size out.

>.|.|TRBV9|TRBJ2-5
TGTGCCAGCAGCGTAACCGAGGAGGGGAAGGAGACCCAGTACTTC
CASSVTEEGKETQYF
>.|TRBD1|TRBV28|TRBJ1-4
TGTGCCACCCATCGGCCAGGGGGGCGGAAACTGTTTTTT
CATHRPGGRKLFF
>.|.|TRBV5-1|TRBJ2-3
TGCGCCAGCAGCTGGCGGGCGTACACAGATACGCAGTATTTT
CASSWRAYTDTQYF
>once|.|TRBV9|TRBJ1-6
TGTGCCAGCAGCGTAGCTGGGATCAATTCACCCCTCCACTTT
CASSVAGINSPLHF
>.|.|TRBV9|TRBJ2-1
TGTGCCAGCAGTGGGGGAAGAAACAATGAGCAGTTCTTC
CASSGGRNNEQFF
>few|.|TRBV11-2|TRBJ1-3
TGTGCCAGCAGCAGAGGATACACCATATATTTT
CASSRGYTIYF
>.|TRBD1|TRBV6-5|TRBJ1-2
TGTGCCAGCAGACCCGGTAGACAGGGGAATGGCTACACCTTC
CASRPGRQGNGYTF
>few|.|TRBV2|TRBJ2-3
TGTGCCAGCAGGGGGTTAGATACGCAGTATTTT
CASRGLDTQYF
>.|.|TRBV6-6|TRBJ2-7
TGTGCCAGCAGCCTTGGATTAATCCAGTCCTACGAGCAGTACTTC
CASSLGLIQSYEQYF
>.|TRBD2|TRBV7-2|TRBJ2-1
TGTGCCAGCAGCTTAGGATCGCGGGGGTACAATGAGCAGTTCTTC
CASSLGSRGYNEQFF
>few|.|TRBV27|TRBJ2-3
TGTGCCAGCAGTCCGCCTCGATTCGGAACAGAGGGATCAGATACGCAGTATTTT
CASSPPRFGTEGSDTQYF
>.|.|TRBV7-9|TRBJ1-5
TGTGCCTCTGGGGAAGGTCAGCCCCAGCATTTT
CASGEGQPQHF
>.|.|TRBV7-2|TRBJ2-1
TGTGCCAGCAGCCCGAGTGGGGGGGCCAAAGGACAGTTCTTC
CASSPSGGAKGQFF
>few|TRBD2|TRBV4-2|TRBJ2-3
TGTGCCAGCAGCCAAGATAGGGGCGGGGGGACAGATACGCAGTATTTT
CASSQDRGGGTDTQYF
>.|.|TRBV7-2|TRBJ2-7
TGTGCCAGCAGCCCGCGAGTATCCTACGAGCAGTACTTC
CASSPRVSYEQYF
>.|.|TRBV10-3|TRBJ2-7
TGTGCCACCTACAGGGAAGGGGCCTACGAGCAGTACTTC
CATYREGAYEQYF
>.|TRBD2|TRBV5-1|TRBJ2-7
TGCGCCAGCAGCTGGCGGGGGAGCCCAAATGACGAGCAGTACTTC
CASSWRGSPNDEQYF
>few|.|TRBV7-9|TRBJ1-6
TGTGCCAGCAGCTTAGATGAGAGGCCCCTCCACTTT
CASSLDERPLHF
>few|.|TRBV5-1|TRBJ2-7
TGCGCCAGCAGCTTGGGGCCGGATCAAAAAAGGGGCTACGAGCAGTACTTC
CASSLGPDQKRGYEQYF
>medium-sized|.|TRBV28|TRBJ1-6
TGTGCCAGCAGTCGGGGCCCGGGTTTGAGTTCACCCCTCCACTTT
CASSRGPGLSSPLHF
>.|TRBD1|TRBV28|TRBJ2-4
TGTGCCAGCAGACCGACAGGGGTGAAAAACATTCAGTACTTC
CASRPTGVKNIQYF
>.|.|TRBV7-2|TRBJ2-3
TGTGCCAGCAGCTCAGGTGGAGATACGCAGTATTTT
CASSSGGDTQYF
>.|TRBD2|TRBV15|TRBJ2-1
TGTGCCACCAGCAGAGATTTTGTGCTAGCGGGGGGGCCGCCCCTCTTC
CATSRDFVLAGGPPLF
>.|.|TRBV6-5|TRBJ2-3
TGTGCCAGCTCCCTAGGCGATACGCAGTATTTT
CASSLGDTQYF
>.|TRBD2|TRBV19|TRBJ2-2
TGTGCCAGTAGTACCCGGGGGGGGAACACCGGGGAGCTGTTTTTT
CASSTRGGNTGELFF
>.|TRBD1|TRBV6-5|TRBJ2-7
TGTGCCAGCAGCCCGAGACAGGGGGGCCACGAGCAGTACTTC
CASSPRQGGHEQYF
>.|.|TRBV11-2|TRBJ2-3
TGTGCCAGCAGCTTAGGCTCTGTACAGGGCCCGACAGATACGCAGTATTTT
CASSLGSVQGPTDTQYF
>few|.|TRBV2|TRBJ2-4
TGTGCCAGCAGTTACAGGGGAGGGGGGTGGTACTTC
CASSYRGGGWYF
>.|TRBD2|TRBV11-2|TRBJ2-7
TGTGCCAGCAGCCCCGGGGGGGCATCTAGTAAGCAGTACTTC
CASSPGGASSKQYF
>.|.|TRBV4-3|TRBJ1-5
TGCGCCAGCAGCCAAGATTCCCGGGTGGGTCAGCCCCAGCATTTT
CASSQDSRVGQPQHF
>.|TRBD2|TRBV5-1|TRBJ2-7
TGCGCCAGCAGCCAGACTAGCGAGGCGTACGAGCAGTACTTC
CASSQTSEAYEQYF
>.|.|TRBV2|TRBJ1-4
TGTGCCACCCGCCAGATCAATGAAAAACTGTTTTTT
CATRQINEKLFF
>.|TRBD2|TRBV4-2|TRBJ2-3
TGTGCCAGCAGCCAAGAAAGCGGGGGGACCACAGATACGCAGTATTTT
CASSQESGGTTDTQYF
>.|.|TRBV7-2|TRBJ2-7
TGTGCCAGCAGCTTGAACAGGGACCCCTACGAGCAGTACTTC
CASSLNRDPYEQYF
>.|.|TRBV19|TRBJ2-3
TGTGCCAGTACCGAGGGGAGGATAAATACGCAGTATTTT
CASTEGRINTQYF
>few|.|TRBV7-7|TRBJ2-1
TGTGCTAGCAGCTTAGGACGGACGAATGAGCAGTTCTTC
CASSLGRTNEQFF
>.|TRBD1|TRBV19|TRBJ2-5
TGTGCCAGTAGTATGGGACAGGACCAAGAGACCCAGTACTTC
CASSMGQDQETQYF
>few|.|TRBV19|TRBJ1-1
TGTGCCAGTAGTATTAGTCCCGGGACACCCAGTGTTGACACTGAAGCTTTCTTT
CASSISPGTPSVDTEAFF
>.|TRBD1|TRBV6-5|TRBJ1-2
TGTGCCAGCAGTTACCGCAGGGGGTACAACTATGGCTACACCTTC
CASSYRRGYNYGYTF
>.|.|TRBV5-1|TRBJ1-4
TGCGCCAGCAGCTTGACAGTCGCGACTAATGAAAAACTGTTTTTT
CASSLTVATNEKLFF
>.|.|TRBV5-1|TRBJ1-2
TGCGCCAGCAGCCCCCGAAGGGGCGGAGGCTACACCTTC
CASSPRRGGGYTF
>.|.|TRBV30|TRBJ1-1
TGTGCCTGGAGTCGACCCGGACTGGCTTTCTTT
CAWSRPGLAFF
>.|TRBD2|TRBV10-3|TRBJ2-5
TGTGCCATCAGTGAGTTTTCCCGGACTAGCGGGCCCCAAGAGACCCAGTACTTC
CAISEFSRTSGPQETQYF
>.|.|TRBV19|TRBJ1-3
TGTGCCAGCAAGGGCTTAAGCTCTGGAAACACCATATATTTT
CASKGLSSGNTIYF
>.|TRBD1|TRBV5-6|TRBJ2-7
TGTGCCAGCAGCGACGGGACAGCCTCCTACGAGCAGTACTTC
CASSDGTASYEQYF
>.|.|TRBV7-2|TRBJ2-3
TGTGCCAGCAGCCCCTGGACAGCTAGCACAGATACGCAGTATTTT
CASSPWTASTDTQYF
>.|.|TRBV11-2|TRBJ1-1
TGTGCCAGCAGCTGGGGACGGAACACTGAAGCTTTCTTT
CASSWGRNTEAFF
>.|.|TRBV13|TRBJ2-3
TGTGCCAGCAGCTTAAGGGGTTTTCCAGATACGCAGTATTTT
CASSLRGFPDTQYF
>.|TRBD1|TRBV5-4|TRBJ1-6
TGTGCCAGCAGCTTGGAAGGGGACAGGGAATCACCCCTCCACTTT
CASSLEGDRESPLHF
>.|TRBD1|TRBV7-2|TRBJ2-3
TGTGCCAGCAAATATTCAGGGGGTGCAGATACGCAGTATTTT
CASKYSGGADTQYF
>.|TRBD1|TRBV27|TRBJ2-7
TGTGCCAGCAGTTTATCGACAGGGCCCGGGCACGAGCAGTACTTC
CASSLSTGPGHEQYF
>.|.|TRBV2|TRBJ2-5
TGTGCCAGCAGTGGGGAAGCAGAGACCCAGTACTTC
CASSGEAETQYF
>.|.|TRBV7-8|TRBJ2-2
TGTGCCAGCACCATCACCGGGGAGCTGTTTTTT
CASTITGELFF